This TCR beta chain stems from a study of blood T cell repertoires in COVID-19. There are 14 residues in the CDR3. Germline V gives CDR1 KGHDR, CDR2 SFDVKD. The V gene lost 1 base and the J gene lost 5 bases, with 7 bases spanning the gap. Authors' data handling: Reference gene primers were amplified, and this amplification served to estimate nucleated cell counts. Sequencing used immunoSEQ multiplex PCR; TCRdb keeps in-frame clones, though not all of them. V, J and clone size derive from that table, while D and trimming were established from the DNA sequence. Among around 340,000 clones listed, around 82% were seen once.

The source of this sequence is a man aged 25 to 40 with active or convalescent COVID-19. The material sequenced was peripheral blood. The chain combines TRBV24-1 with TRBJ2-2; D ambiguous. The chain's CDR3 is CATSDFSGTGELFF. The CDR3 DNA follows: TGTGCCACCAGTGATTTCTCAGGAACCGGGGAGCTGTTTTTT.